The 15 T cell receptor beta chains in this list originate from one sample, sequenced in a study of T cells in Graves' hyperthyroidism and ophthalmopathy. RNA transcripts gave rise to amplified TCR beta CDR3 regions. Carried out on the TCR CDR3, a first-round RT-PCR used the HTBI primer set. TCRdb fed the multiplex PCR reads into MiXCR, producing one record per CDR3 protein. The sample consists of some 510,000 distinct CDR3 sequences, about a fifth of them appearing once. The sequenced material came from blood. The source is a man aged 18 to 29 with Graves' hyperthyroidism.

This clonotype was detected many times. This chain joins TRBV5-1 and TRBJ1-5; 7 positions agree with TRBD1. CDR3 length: 15 residues. Germline CDR1 is SGHRS and CDR2 is YFSETQ. V trimming: 0 bases; J trimming: 0 bases; junction bases outside the gene matches: 0. The CDR3 coding sequence is TGCGCCAGCAGCTTGGGGGACAGTAGCAATCAGCCCCAGCATTTT. As protein: CASSLGDSSNQPQHF. The variable domain in full, completed from reference TRBV5-1 and TRBJ1-5, reads KAGVTQTPRYLIKTRGQQVTLSCSPISGHRSVSWYQQTPGQGLQFLFEYFSETQRNKGNFPGRFSGRQFSNSRSEMNVSTLELGDSALYLCASSLGDSSNQPQHFGDGTRLSIL.

In this sample, this clonotype turned up many times. This sequence joins TRBV2 and TRBJ1-1; D perhaps matches TRBD1 (6 bases). Germline V gene data show CDR1 as SNHLY and CDR2 as FYNNEI. Deletions cut 10 bases from V and 0 bases from J, with 12 bases between. This CDR3 is 13 amino acids long. The CDR3 protein is CATRGQLNTEAFF. The CDR3 DNA sequence: TGTGCCACCAGAGGACAGCTGAACACTGAAGCTTTCTTT.

This clonotype occurred many times. V gene TRBV3-1 combines with J gene TRBJ2-7, with a weak D call TRBD1 (7 bases). This CDR3 contains 15 residues. Looked up from germline, CDR1 is LGHDT and CDR2 is YNNKEL (reference sequence). With 1 base removed from V and 6 bases from J, the gap between germline ends came to 16 bases. The CDR3 region has the DNA TGTGCCAGCAGCCAAGGTCCCAGGGGGGCCGCCGAGCAGTACTTC. It specifies CASSQGPRGAAEQYF.

This chain joins TRBV27 and TRBJ2-2; D unclear. The CDR3 length is 15 residues. The germline CDR1 and CDR2 sequences are MNHEY and SMNVEV (reference sequence). V was pared by 2 bases and J by 7 bases, with 14 bases between. CDR3 sequence (DNA): TGTGCCAGCAGTTTAACTGGGTCAGTGAGCGGGGAGCTGTTTTTT. This sequence encodes CASSLTGSVSGELFF.

This clonotype has ten or more counts. The chain couples TRBV6-2 or TRBV6-3 to TRBJ2-7; maybe TRBD2 (6 bases). V was pared by 2 bases and J by 6 bases, with 14 bases between. The CDR3 loop spans 14 amino acids. Germline V gives CDR1 MNHEY, CDR2 SVGEGT. The CDR3 reads CASSYKGPGSEQYF. CDR3 nucleotides: TGTGCCAGCAGTTACAAGGGACCCGGGAGCGAGCAGTACTTC.

This sequence joins TRBV12-3 or TRBV12-4 and TRBJ1-3; maybe TRBD1 (5 bases). The length of the CDR3 is 15 residues. Deletions cut 5 bases from V and 4 bases from J, with 15 bases between. CDR3: CASSVGGRPGNTIYF. The CDR3 coding sequence is TGTGCCAGCAGTGTCGGGGGAAGGCCGGGAAACACCATATATTTT.

This clonotype was recorded at least ten times. The chain employs TRBV12-3 or TRBV12-4 and TRBJ1-2, with D hard to call. Trimming pared 7 bases from V and 4 bases from J, leaving 13 bases between. The CDR3 contains 13 residues. This CDR3 is CASTLRGPYGYTF. The CDR3 DNA is TGTGCCAGCACTCTTAGAGGACCCTATGGCTACACCTTC.

CDR3 DNA sequence: TGTGCCAGCAGCTTCTACCGGGACATTGACACTGAAGCTTTCTTT. Translated: CASSFYRDIDTEAFF. The V and J genes are TRBV11-3 and TRBJ1-1, with D perhaps matching TRBD1 (6 bases). Germline V lookup: CDR1 SGHNT, CDR2 YENEEA. Trimming removed 3 bases at V and 3 bases at J, with 14 bases between. The CDR3 loop spans 15 amino acids.

Many counts were recorded for this clonotype. This CDR3 reads CASSLSLTYYGYTF. DNA of the CDR3: TGTGCCAGCAGTTTATCTTTGACCTATTATGGCTACACCTTC. This chain links TRBV28 with TRBJ1-2, with D unresolved. Germline loops: CDR1 MDHEN, CDR2 SYDVKM. CDR3 length: 14 residues. Trimming removed 1 base at V and 5 bases at J, with 11 bases between.

A word on this clonotype: This may arise from a read error, as a much more abundant clone is one base away. CDR3 sequence (DNA): TGTGCCACCTGTTCGGGACGAGTGTCCTTTGGCGAGCAGTACGTC. Its protein is CATCSGRVSFGEQYV. The V call is TRBV12-3 or TRBV12-4, the J call TRBJ2-7; the D gene could be TRBD1 or TRBD2 (5 bases each). This CDR3 contains 15 residues. V gave up 10 bases and J gave up 6 bases, with 25 bases separating them.

This clonotype was observed many times. The chain recombines TRBV2 with TRBJ2-5; the D is unclear. This CDR3 region has 14 residues. The V and J ends lost 5 bases and 5 bases respectively, with 15 bases between them. From germline, CDR1 is SNHLY and CDR2 FYNNEI. The DNA of the CDR3 is TGTGCCAGCAGTCCCCCCGGCAGAGAGGAGACCCAGTACTTC. As protein: CASSPPGREETQYF.

CDR3 amino acids: CASSELWRGRTQYF. The CDR3 DNA is TGTGCCAGCAGTGAATTGTGGCGGGGGCGGACCCAGTACTTC. The V and J genes are TRBV6-1 and TRBJ2-5; the D gene is possibly TRBD2 (7 bases). The germline V and J ends were trimmed by 2 bases and 7 bases, with 14 bases remaining between them. From germline, CDR1 is MNHNS and CDR2 SASEGT. The CDR3 covers 14 residues.

This clonotype was picked up many times. V is TRBV27 and J is TRBJ1-1, with a possible D match to TRBD1 (6 bases). The V end was cut by 3 bases, the J end by 4 bases, with 15 bases between. CDR3 size: 15 residues. Germline values: CDR1 MNHEY, CDR2 SMNVEV (reference sequence). CDR3 DNA: TGTGCCAGCAGTTTGGGGGGGCCTTGGACCACTGAAGCTTTCTTT. Translated: CASSLGGPWTTEAFF.

This clonotype showed up many times. The chain has TRBV6-1 and TRBJ2-5, with 8 bases lining up with TRBD2. The CDR3 covers 12 residues. Germline-derived CDR1 and CDR2 are MNHNS and SASEGT. V shed 11 bases and J 8 bases; nucleotides not matched to a gene: 10. The CDR3 nucleotides are TGTGCCGCGACTAGCGACGCCTTTACCCAGTACTTC. Protein sequence: CAATSDAFTQYF.

This clonotype was picked up many times. This chain links TRBV2 with TRBJ1-1, with D unresolved. The CDR3 sequence is 14 residues long. V was trimmed by 3 bases and J by 4 bases, leaving 12 bases between them. Per germline, CDR1 SNHLY and CDR2 FYNNEI. The CDR3 bases are TGTGCCAGCAGTGACCCCCTCGAGGCCACTGAAGCTTTCTTT. It codes for CASSDPLEATEAFF.